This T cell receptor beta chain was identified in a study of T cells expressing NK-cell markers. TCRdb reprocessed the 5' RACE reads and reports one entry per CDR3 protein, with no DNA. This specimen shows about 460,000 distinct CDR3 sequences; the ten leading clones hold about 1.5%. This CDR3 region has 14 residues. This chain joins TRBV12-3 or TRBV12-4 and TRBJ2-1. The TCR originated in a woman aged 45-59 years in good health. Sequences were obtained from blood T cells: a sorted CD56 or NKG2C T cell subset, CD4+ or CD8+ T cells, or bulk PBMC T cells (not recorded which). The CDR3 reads CASSLTVSYNEQFF.